These 21 T cell receptor beta chains were sequenced from one sample in a study of shared clonotypes between healthy human individuals. CD45RO-negative cells were positively selected for CCR7, leaving out terminally differentiated effector memory CD45RA+ cells. Repertoires were generated with immunoSEQ multiplex PCR, while TCRdb's copy carries only in-frame clones and drops some. The repertoire has a few million clones, around 93% of them found once; the top ten carry around 1.7%. The sequenced material came from naive CD8+ T cells from PBMCs. These TCRs come from a young man in good health. Some clones in this sample may be carry-over from other donors' samples.

Notes on this clone: Other DNA sequences in this sample translate to the same CDR3. This chain links TRBV6-5 with TRBJ2-7; 10 bases align to TRBD2. In germline, CDR1 is MNHEY, CDR2 SVGAGI. V shed 0 bases and J 1 base; nucleotides not matched to a gene: 0. CDR3 size: 15 residues. The CDR3 bases are TGTGCCAGCAGTTACTCGACTAGCGGGTCCTACGAGCAGTACTTC. Its translation is CASSYSTSGSYEQYF.

The chain employs TRBV7-9 and TRBJ1-3, with a possible D match to TRBD1 (6 bases). Trimming pared 5 bases from V and 2 bases from J, leaving 19 bases between. The CDR3 totals 17 residues. In germline, CDR1 is SEHNR, CDR2 FQNEAQ (reference sequence). The CDR3 nucleotides are TGTGCCAGCAGCATCCTGAGTATCGGGGGCCCTGGAAACACCATATATTTT. It is translated as CASSILSIGGPGNTIYF.

The V and J genes are TRBV4-2 and TRBJ2-1; 9 bases line up with TRBD2. The V gene end was trimmed by 0 bases and the J gene end by 7 bases; junction bases not matched to a gene: 7. Germline V gives CDR1 LGHNA, CDR2 YNFKEQ. There are 16 residues in the CDR3. The CDR3: CASSQEVAGVENEQFF. CDR3 bases: TGTGCCAGCAGCCAAGAAGTAGCGGGAGTGGAAAATGAGCAGTTCTTC.

The rearrangement uses TRBV27 and TRBJ1-5, with D maybe TRBD1 (6 bases). Germline V gene sequence: CDR1 MNHEY, CDR2 SMNVEV (reference sequence). The CDR3 is 15 amino acids. V was shortened by 4 bases and J by 2 bases, with 12 bases between the two germline ends. The CDR3 loop is CASSWNSGGNQPQHF. The CDR3 DNA reads TGTGCCAGCAGTTGGAATTCAGGGGGCAATCAGCCCCAGCATTTT.

J is TRBJ2-3 and V is TRBV28; 13 nucleotides line up with TRBD2. J lost 0 bases, V lost 3 bases, and 6 bases had no gene match. The CDR3 is made up of 18 amino acids. Germline V gene data show CDR1 as MDHEN and CDR2 as SYDVKM. CDR3 coding DNA: TGTGCCAGCAGTTTCCCGGGGACTAGCGGGGCTAGCACAGATACGCAGTATTTT. Protein sequence: CASSFPGTSGASTDTQYF.

The V call is TRBV25-1, the J call TRBJ2-5, with no clear D. Gene TRBJ2-7 matches the end of the DNA better, so the J call may be wrong. CDR3 length: 13 amino acids. Germline V gives CDR1 MGHDK, CDR2 SYGVNS. The CDR3 spells CASSEVQAYEQYF. The CDR3 nucleotides are TGTGCCAGCAGTGAAGTACAAGCCTACGAGCAGTACTTC.

The chain recombines TRBV27 with TRBJ1-5; TRBD1 agrees at 7 bases. Trimming removed 2 bases from V and 0 bases from J; junction bases left unmatched: 7. CDR1 and CDR2 from the germline V gene are MNHEY and SMNVEV (reference sequence). The CDR3 contains 17 residues. This CDR3 reads CASSLKGTDVSNQPQHF. The CDR3, as DNA: TGTGCCAGCAGTTTAAAAGGGACAGACGTTAGCAATCAGCCCCAGCATTTT.

The chain carries TRBV19 and TRBJ2-3; 8 bases match TRBD2. Per germline, CDR1 LNHDA and CDR2 SQIVND (reference sequence). V was pared by 8 bases and J by 3 bases, with 7 bases of the junction left unmatched. CDR3 length: 14 amino acids. The CDR3 loop is CASRSGSVTDTQYF. The CDR3 coding sequence is TGTGCCAGTCGGAGCGGGAGTGTTACAGATACGCAGTATTTT.

On this clone: Other DNA sequences in this sample translate to the same CDR3. V usage is TRBV19 and J usage is TRBJ2-7; 10 nucleotides agree with TRBD2. CDR3 size: 15 residues. Germline CDR1 is LNHDA and CDR2 is SQIVND (reference sequence). V was clipped by 4 bases and J by 0 bases; unmatched bases: 3. The CDR3 region has the DNA TGTGCCAGTAGTACCCGGACTAGCGGCTCCTACGAGCAGTACTTC. Its protein is CASSTRTSGSYEQYF.

The rearrangement links TRBV27 to TRBJ1-3; possible D gene TRBD1, 5 bases. Between the trimmed V and J ends, which lost 6 bases and 4 bases, there was a span of 10 bases. Germline CDR1 MNHEY, CDR2 SMNVEV (reference sequence). CDR3 length: 13 residues. The CDR3 DNA sequence: TGTGCCAGCAGCTCAGGGACCGGAAACACCATATATTTT. Its translation: CASSSGTGNTIYF.

Concerning this clone: A junction end diverges from the germline sequence, so it may reflect a read error. This sequence joins TRBV6-4 and TRBJ2-7; 13 bases agree with TRBD2. This CDR3 has 17 amino acids. Per germline, CDR1 MRHNA and CDR2 SNTAGT. CDR3 nucleotide sequence: TGTGAGGATAGGGGGGCAGCGGGACTAGCGGGACCTCTATACTCGGACTTC. Translating it yields CEDRGAAGLAGPLYSDF.

Written as DNA, the CDR3 is TGCGCCAGCACGGGACTAGCGGGCAGTAATGAGCAGTTCTTC. The encoded protein is CASTGLAGSNEQFF. The chain links TRBV4-1 to TRBJ2-1; the match to TRBD2 covers 12 bases. With V trimmed by 7 bases and J by 7 bases, 5 bases remained unmatched. From germline, CDR1 is MGHRA and CDR2 YSYEKL. There are 14 residues in the CDR3.

V is TRBV4-3 and J is TRBJ2-2, with 7 bases lining up with TRBD1. Trimming at V came to 5 bases and at J to 0 bases, leaving 3 bases not matched to a gene. CDR1 is LGHNA, CDR2 YSLEER, per germline. The CDR3 runs to 15 residues. The CDR3 region has the DNA TGCGCCAGCAGCTCCGGGACAGCGAACACCGGGGAGCTGTTTTTT. The encoded protein is CASSSGTANTGELFF.

V gene TRBV4-1 combines with J gene TRBJ1-2; D may be TRBD1 (6 bases). V lost 4 bases and J lost 6, with 18 bases in between. The length of the CDR3 is 15 residues. Germline V gene lookup returns CDR1 MGHRA and CDR2 YSYEKL. CDR3 DNA sequence: TGCGCCAGCAGCCTACCAGACTTTAACAGGGATGGCTACACCTTC. Its protein product is CASSLPDFNRDGYTF.

The chain couples TRBV27 to TRBJ2-7; 9 bases align to TRBD1. Per the germline V gene, CDR1 is MNHEY and CDR2 is SMNVEV (reference sequence). The CDR3 runs to 13 residues. The J segment lost 2 bases and the V segment lost 10 bases, leaving 6 bases of the junction unmatched. CDR3 in amino acids: CATGQGITYEQYF. CDR3 in DNA: TGTGCCACCGGACAGGGGATCACCTACGAGCAGTACTTC.

V gene TRBV27 combines with J gene TRBJ2-1; TRBD2 might be the D (5 bases). This CDR3 contains 12 residues. Germline V gene lookup returns CDR1 MNHEY and CDR2 SMNVEV (reference sequence). V lost 10 bases and J 10 bases, leaving 17 bases between the germline ends. This CDR3 reads CAILTRRDEQFF. CDR3 nucleotide sequence: TGTGCCATCCTTACTAGACGAGACGAGCAGTTCTTC.

The chain uses TRBV7-9 and TRBJ2-7; tentative D call: TRBD2 (5 bases). CDR1 is SEHNR, CDR2 FQNEAQ, per germline (reference sequence). Deletions cut 4 bases from V and 6 bases from J, with 16 bases between. CDR3 size: 14 residues. For the CDR3, the DNA is TGTGCCAGCAGCTACGGAGGTTTGGTCCCCGAGCAGTACTTC. Its translation: CASSYGGLVPEQYF.

The chain is built from TRBV7-2 and TRBJ1-1, with D possibly matching TRBD1 (5 bases). CDR1 is SGHTA and CDR2 is FQGNSA in the germline V gene. This CDR3 region has 13 residues. With 4 bases removed from V and 1 base from J, the gap between germline ends came to 7 bases. In DNA form, the CDR3 reads TGTGCCAGCAGCTCGAGGGGGAACACTGAAGCTTTCTTT. As protein: CASSSRGNTEAFF. The full variable domain, its missing parts supplied by reference TRBV7-2 and TRBJ1-1, is GAGVSQSPSNKVTEKGKDVELRCDPISGHTALYWYRQSLGQGLEFLIYFQGNSAPDKSGLPSDRFSAERTGGSVSTLTIQRTQQEDSAVYLCASSSRGNTEAFFGQGTRLTVV.

In the case of this clone: This may arise from a read error, as a much more abundant clone is one base away. This sample includes further DNA sequences coding for the same CDR3. This chain uses TRBV4-1 with TRBJ2-7; D not certain. Per germline, CDR1 MGHRA and CDR2 YSYEKL. The CDR3 covers 13 residues. Deletions cut 1 base from V and 0 bases from J, with 4 bases between. The DNA for the CDR3 is TGCGCCAGCAGCCAAGGGGACTCCTACGAGCAGTACTTC. Its protein product is CASSQGDSYEQYF.

The CDR3 sequence: CASSVTSQETQYF. CDR3 in DNA: TGTGCCAGCAGCGTCACCAGCCAAGAGACCCAGTACTTC. The chain has TRBV25-1 and TRBJ2-5; D not resolved. The CDR3 has 13 residues. V gave up 6 bases and J gave up 1 base, with 9 bases separating them. Germline CDR1 reads MGHDK; CDR2 reads SYGVNS.

The CDR3 sequence: CASSWSGYTDTQYF. Here the CDR3 DNA reads TGTGCCAGCAGCTGGTCCGGGTACACAGATACGCAGTATTTT. The chain carries TRBV11-2 and TRBJ2-3; no firm D call. Germline-derived CDR1 and CDR2 are SGHAT and FQNNGV. Trimming removed 4 bases from V and 2 bases from J, with 10 bases in between. This CDR3 has 14 amino acids.